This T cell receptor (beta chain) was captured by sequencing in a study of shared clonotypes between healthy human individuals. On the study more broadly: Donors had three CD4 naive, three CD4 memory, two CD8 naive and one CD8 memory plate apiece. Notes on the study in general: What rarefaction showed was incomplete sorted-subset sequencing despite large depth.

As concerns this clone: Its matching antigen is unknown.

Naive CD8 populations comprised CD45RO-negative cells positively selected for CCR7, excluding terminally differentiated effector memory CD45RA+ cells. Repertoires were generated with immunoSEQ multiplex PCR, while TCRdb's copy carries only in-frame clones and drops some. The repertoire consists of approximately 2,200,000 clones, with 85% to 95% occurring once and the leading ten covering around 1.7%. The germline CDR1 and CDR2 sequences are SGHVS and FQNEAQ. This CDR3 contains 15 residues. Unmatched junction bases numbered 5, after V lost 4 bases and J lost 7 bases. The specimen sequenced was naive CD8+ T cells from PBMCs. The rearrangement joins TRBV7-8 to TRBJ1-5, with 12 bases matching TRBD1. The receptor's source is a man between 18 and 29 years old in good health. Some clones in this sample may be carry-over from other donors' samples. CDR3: CASSSGTGGWQPQHF. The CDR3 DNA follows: TGTGCCAGCAGCTCAGGGACAGGGGGCTGGCAGCCCCAGCATTTT.